The 20 T cell receptor beta chains below were found in one sample sequenced in a study of shared clonotypes between healthy human individuals. Only in-frame clones appear in the TCRdb table, and some are missing; sequencing was by immunoSEQ multiplex PCR. The table records about 1.1 million clones, about 80% of them present only once. The sample taken for sequencing was memory CD4+ T cells from PBMCs. The subset was: CD45RA-negative fraction. The receptors originated from a man in his late teens or twenties in good health. Some clones in this sample may be carry-over from other donors' samples.

V gene TRBV7-3 combines with J gene TRBJ2-3; maybe TRBD1 (5 bases). V was cut by 5 bases and J by 4 bases, with 13 bases left in between. CDR1 is SGHTA and CDR2 is FQGTGA in the germline V gene. This CDR3 region has 14 residues. CDR3 protein: CASSTTAGSDTQYF. As DNA, the CDR3 is TGTGCCAGCAGCACAACGGCAGGGTCAGATACGCAGTATTTT.

V and J are TRBV7-6 and TRBJ2-5; 11 bases match TRBD2. The CDR3 contains 18 residues. Germline CDR1 reads SGHVS; CDR2 reads FNYEAQ. Losses at the gene ends were 0 bases for V and 2 bases for J; bases not matched to a gene: 8. CDR3 residues: CASSLAFQTSGAQETQYF. The CDR3 DNA reads as TGTGCCAGCAGCTTAGCGTTTCAGACTAGCGGGGCACAAGAGACCCAGTACTTC.

This clone was observed a single time. The chain couples TRBV11-3 to TRBJ2-3; D remains unclear. This CDR3 is built from 12 residues. Germline-derived CDR1 and CDR2 are SGHNT and YENEEA. V was clipped by 1 base and J by 6 bases, with 5 bases between them. The CDR3 sequence is CASSLGMDTQYF. The CDR3 DNA reads as TGTGCCAGCAGCTTAGGGATGGATACGCAGTATTTT.

This clone appeared a single time. Other DNA sequences in the same sample also yield this CDR3. V is TRBV18 and J is TRBJ2-7; D is uncertain. The germline V gene encodes CDR1 KGHSH and CDR2 LQKENI. V was shortened by 2 bases and J by 7 bases, with 12 bases between the two germline ends. The CDR3 length is 13 residues. The CDR3 reads CASSPTGLGEQYF. The CDR3 coding sequence is TGTGCCAGCTCACCAACCGGGCTGGGGGAGCAGTACTTC.

This clone was seen ten or more times. The V call is TRBV7-2, the J call TRBJ2-5, with D possibly being TRBD1 (8 bases). The V and J ends lost 5 bases and 4 bases respectively, with 26 bases between them. Germline CDR1 and CDR2: SGHTA and FQGNSA. The CDR3 has 18 residues. The CDR3 region is CASSQNRGGGPLRETQYF. In DNA form, the CDR3 reads TGTGCCAGCAGCCAAAACAGGGGGGGCGGGCCCCTTAGAGAGACCCAGTACTTC. The variable domain in full, completed from reference TRBV7-2 and TRBJ2-5, reads GAGVSQSPSNKVTEKGKDVELRCDPISGHTALYWYRQSLGQGLEFLIYFQGNSAPDKSGLPSDRFSAERTGGSVSTLTIQRTQQEDSAVYLCASSQNRGGGPLRETQYFGPGTRLLVL.

The rearrangement links TRBV2 to TRBJ2-1; TRBD1 matches at 9 bases. The CDR3 spans 14 residues. V shed 4 bases, J shed 3 bases, and the junction held 1 base outside the gene matches. The germline gives CDR1 SNHLY, CDR2 FYNNEI. CDR3 loop: CASSGQGVYNEQFF. The CDR3 DNA sequence: TGTGCCAGCAGTGGACAGGGGGTCTACAATGAGCAGTTCTTC.

The chain uses TRBV19 and TRBJ2-4; TRBD1 matches 7 bases. The CDR3 consists of 14 residues. V lost 7 bases, J lost 1 base, and 4 bases stayed unmatched. Germline values: CDR1 LNHDA, CDR2 SQIVND (reference sequence). CDR3 in DNA: TGTGCCAGTAAAATACAGGGGGCCAAAAACATTCAGTACTTC. It is translated as CASKIQGAKNIQYF.

This chain links TRBV19 with TRBJ1-5, with 10 bases lining up with TRBD1. This CDR3 spans 17 amino acids. V shed 4 bases, J shed 2 bases, and the junction held 8 bases outside the gene matches. Germline-derived CDR1 and CDR2 are LNHDA and SQIVND (reference sequence). The chain's CDR3 is CASSTLTGGSGNQPQHF. The CDR3 DNA reads TGTGCCAGTAGTACCCTGACAGGGGGCTCCGGCAATCAGCCCCAGCATTTT.

The chain carries TRBV12-5 and TRBJ1-1, with D possibly being TRBD1 (5 bases). This CDR3 comprises 13 residues. CDR1 is LGHNT and CDR2 is FRNRAP in the germline V gene. V was cut by 3 bases and J by 6 bases, with 11 bases left in between. DNA of the CDR3: TGTGCTAGTGGTTTTCGGGGGTCCGCTGAAGCTTTCTTT. It encodes CASGFRGSAEAFF. The full variable domain, its missing parts supplied by reference TRBV12-5 and TRBJ1-1, is DARVTQTPRHKVTEMGQEVTMRCQPILGHNTVFWYRQTMMQGLELLAYFRNRAPLDDSGMPKDRFSAEMPDATLATLKIQPSEPRDSAVYFCASGFRGSAEAFFGQGTRLTVV.

The V gene is TRBV4-1, the J gene TRBJ2-2, with 11 bases that match TRBD2. Germline trimming cut 4 bases from V and 7 bases from J; bases unmatched to any gene: 8. The V gene's germline CDR1 is MGHRA and CDR2 YSYEKL. The CDR3 runs 16 residues. CDR3 protein: CASSRILAGDGGELFF. The DNA for the CDR3 is TGCGCCAGCAGCCGTATACTAGCGGGAGATGGCGGGGAGCTGTTTTTT.

This clone was seen just once. The V gene is TRBV4-2, the J gene TRBJ1-2; no firm D call. Trimming took off 4 bases at V and 7 bases at J, with 13 bases between the two ends. Germline assignment: CDR1 LGHNA and CDR2 YNFKEQ. This CDR3 is built from 13 residues. CDR3 sequence: CASSPAQTSGYTF. CDR3 bases: TGTGCCAGCAGCCCTGCCCAGACATCTGGCTACACCTTC.

The chain is built from TRBV10-1 and TRBJ2-3; D remains ambiguous. The ends were cut back, 7 bases at V and 2 bases at J, with 10 bases in the middle. This CDR3 has 13 amino acids. The germline CDR1 and CDR2 sequences are WNHNN and SYGVQD (reference sequence). The CDR3 loop reads CASTDTNTDTQYF. The CDR3 DNA reads TGCGCCAGCACCGACACCAACACAGATACGCAGTATTTT.

The chain has TRBV15 and TRBJ2-1, with D uncertain. V lost 3 bases to trimming and J lost 4 bases, with 16 bases between them. The CDR3 spans 16 residues. From germline, CDR1 is LNHNV and CDR2 YYDKDF (reference sequence). Here the CDR3 DNA reads TGTGCCACCAGCAGTAAGACCCAACGCCTGTACAATGAGCAGTTCTTC. It yields the protein CATSSKTQRLYNEQFF. The whole variable domain, remainder taken from reference TRBV15 and TRBJ2-1, is DAMVIQNPRYQVTQFGKPVTLSCSQTLNHNVMYWYQQKSSQAPKLLFHYYDKDFNNEADTPDNFQSRRPNTSFCFLDIRSPGLGDTAMYLCATSSKTQRLYNEQFFGPGTRLTVL.

In its sample, this clone was seen many times. This chain connects TRBV28 to TRBJ1-5, with D perhaps matching TRBD1 (5 bases). The germline V gene encodes CDR1 MDHEN and CDR2 SYDVKM. This CDR3 region has 15 residues. Trimming shortened V by 7 bases and J by 0 bases, and 13 bases separated the two germline ends. The CDR3 DNA follows: TGTGCCAGCACCAGGGACGGATATAGCAATCAGCCCCAGCATTTT. Its protein is CASTRDGYSNQPQHF.

The chain couples TRBV28 to TRBJ2-1; the D gene is possibly TRBD2 (6 bases). CDR3 size: 14 residues. V lost 5 bases to trimming and J lost 4 bases, with 12 bases between them. The germline V gene encodes CDR1 MDHEN and CDR2 SYDVKM. The CDR3 loop reads CASSTGAGYNEQFF. The CDR3 DNA is TGTGCCAGCAGTACCGGCGCGGGATACAATGAGCAGTTCTTC.

This rearrangement joins TRBV5-1 to TRBJ2-5; no clear D. V lost 0 bases to trimming and J lost 2 bases, with 8 bases between them. This CDR3 region has 14 residues. Germline CDR1 and CDR2: SGHRS and YFSETQ. Here the CDR3 DNA reads TGCGCCAGCAGCTTGGAGCCGATACAAGAGACCCAGTACTTC. This encodes CASSLEPIQETQYF.

The chain recombines TRBV6-1 with TRBJ2-3, with 10 bases that match TRBD2. The CDR3 length is 15 residues. Trimming took 4 bases from V and 6 from J; bases not matched to a gene: 7. From germline, CDR1 is MNHNS and CDR2 SASEGT. CDR3 sequence reads: CASSVIAGGPDTQYF. The CDR3 DNA reads as TGTGCCAGCAGTGTGATAGCGGGAGGTCCCGATACGCAGTATTTT.

The rearrangement uses TRBV30 and TRBJ2-1; D could derive from TRBD1 or TRBD2 (5 bases each). Germline values: CDR1 GTSNPN, CDR2 SVGIG (reference sequence). Trimming stripped 3 bases from V and 15 bases from J, with 18 bases between. The CDR3 totals 12 residues. The CDR3 loop reads CAWSLVAGSPFF. The CDR3 DNA is TGTGCCTGGAGCCTCGTGGCAGGGAGCCCGTTCTTC.

The V call is TRBV19, the J call TRBJ1-4; TRBD1 aligns across 9 bases. J lost 6 bases, V lost 8 bases, and 10 bases had no gene match. The germline CDR1 and CDR2 sequences are LNHDA and SQIVND (reference sequence). The CDR3 contains 15 residues. The CDR3, as DNA: TGTGCCAGTGGAGGCTCCCGGGACAGGGATGAAAAACTGTTTTTT. This translates into CASGGSRDRDEKLFF.

The gene calls are TRBV14 and TRBJ2-1; TRBD2 agrees at 8 bases. The CDR3 consists of 15 residues. The ends lost 8 bases at V and 2 bases at J; junction bases unmatched: 8. CDR1 and CDR2 (germline): SGHDN, FVKESK. The CDR3 reads CASGRAGVAYNEQFF. CDR3 DNA sequence: TGTGCCAGCGGAAGAGCGGGAGTCGCCTACAATGAGCAGTTCTTC.